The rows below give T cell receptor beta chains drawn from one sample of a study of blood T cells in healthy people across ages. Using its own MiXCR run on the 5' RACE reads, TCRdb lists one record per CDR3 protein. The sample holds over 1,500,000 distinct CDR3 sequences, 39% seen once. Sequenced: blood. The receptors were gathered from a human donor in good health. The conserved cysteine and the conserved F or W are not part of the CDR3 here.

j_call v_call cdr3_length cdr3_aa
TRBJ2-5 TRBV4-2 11 ASSPRAEETQY
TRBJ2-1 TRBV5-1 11 ASSLAGKETQF
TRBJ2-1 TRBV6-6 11 ASSYWGGDEQF
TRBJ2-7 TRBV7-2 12 ASSLASAEYEQY
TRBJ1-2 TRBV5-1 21 ASSYEGGSNEQFFGPGRHGYT
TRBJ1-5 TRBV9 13 ASSVAGTGDQPQH
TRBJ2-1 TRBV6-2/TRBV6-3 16 ASSYSTGWDRNYNEQF
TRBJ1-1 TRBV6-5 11 ASSYDRVSEAF
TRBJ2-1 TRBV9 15 ASSVVGDRQPPGEQF
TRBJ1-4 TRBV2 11 ASRGRTLEKLF
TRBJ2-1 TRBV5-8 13 ASPSGTGFYNEQF
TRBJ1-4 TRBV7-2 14 ASSLEGASTNEKLF
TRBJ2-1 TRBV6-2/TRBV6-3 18 ASSYPSGGGEGSSYNEQF
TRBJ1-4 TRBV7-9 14 ASSPDWGQTGEKLF
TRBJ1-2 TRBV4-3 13 ASSQGSSDGYGYT
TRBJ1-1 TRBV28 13 ASSTGGAQNTEAF
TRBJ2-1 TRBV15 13 ATSSGLFSYNEQF
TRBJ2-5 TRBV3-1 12 ASGLAGVTETQY
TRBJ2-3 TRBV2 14 ASSETLRRATDTQY
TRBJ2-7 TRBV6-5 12 ASSYVGVVNEQY